A selection of T cell receptor beta chains follows, all from one sample in a study of OX40 agonist ivuxolimab in advanced cancers. Sequenced by immunoSEQ multiplex PCR; TCRdb stores in-frame clones only, minus some. The sample yields about 68,000 clones, 75% to 85% seen once. Source: CD4+ or CD8+ T cells sorted from blood, taken in a trial of the OX40 agonist ivuxolimab. The receptors were sampled from an adult with an advanced solid tumor such as melanoma, head and neck, liver or kidney cancer. Each CDR3 is given with its conserved first and last residue. The D gene is left open where the match is weak. The size entry is marked missing in some rows and otherwise reads once, few, many or a size class.

abundance: NA
j_gene: TRBJ1-1
v_gene: TRBV6-5
d_gene: TRBD1
CDR3nt: TGTGCCAGCAGCCCCTACAGGGGGATGAACACTGAAGCTTTCTTT
CDR3aa: CASSPYRGMNTEAFF

abundance: NA
j_gene: TRBJ2-7
v_gene: TRBV14
d_gene: NA
CDR3nt: TGTGCCAGCAGCCAAGCCGATTGGAGGGGGCACTACGAGCAGTACTTC
CDR3aa: CASSQADWRGHYEQYF

abundance: NA
j_gene: TRBJ2-7
v_gene: TRBV4-1
d_gene: TRBD2
CDR3nt: TGCGCCAGCAGCGCACCGGGACTAGGCTACGAGCAGTACTTC
CDR3aa: CASSAPGLGYEQYF

abundance: NA
j_gene: TRBJ2-3
v_gene: TRBV6-1
d_gene: TRBD2
CDR3nt: TGTGCCAGCAGTGGGACTAGCGCCGCAGATACGCAGTATTTT
CDR3aa: CASSGTSAADTQYF

abundance: NA
j_gene: TRBJ2-3
v_gene: TRBV11-3
d_gene: TRBD2
CDR3nt: TGTGCCAGCAGCTCGGGACTAGCGGGAGTGGGGGCAGATACGCAGTATTTT
CDR3aa: CASSSGLAGVGADTQYF

abundance: once
j_gene: TRBJ2-7
v_gene: TRBV28
d_gene: TRBD1
CDR3nt: TGTGCCAGCAGTTCCACCGGGACAGGGCGCGAGCAGTACTTC
CDR3aa: CASSSTGTGREQYF

abundance: NA
j_gene: TRBJ1-1
v_gene: TRBV4-3
d_gene: NA
CDR3nt: TGCGCCAGCAGCCCCGGGCCGGATCGCACTGAAGCTTTCTTT
CDR3aa: CASSPGPDRTEAFF

abundance: NA
j_gene: TRBJ2-1
v_gene: TRBV7-9
d_gene: NA
CDR3nt: TGTGCCAGCAGCAACGGACCCGCGATCTCCTACAATGAGCAGTTCTTC
CDR3aa: CASSNGPAISYNEQFF

abundance: NA
j_gene: TRBJ2-7
v_gene: TRBV28
d_gene: NA
CDR3nt: TGTGCCAGCAGTTTTTCAGGGGCTTACGAGCAGTACTTC
CDR3aa: CASSFSGAYEQYF

abundance: once
j_gene: TRBJ1-4
v_gene: TRBV19
d_gene: NA
CDR3nt: TGTGCCAGTATGGAGCTAGGGATCAATGAAAAACTGTTTTTT
CDR3aa: CASMELGINEKLFF

abundance: NA
j_gene: TRBJ1-5
v_gene: TRBV6-4
d_gene: TRBD1
CDR3nt: TGTGCCAGCAGTGATCAAGGGACAGGGCCTATTCAGCCCCAGCATTTT
CDR3aa: CASSDQGTGPIQPQHF

abundance: NA
j_gene: TRBJ2-7
v_gene: TRBV11-2
d_gene: TRBD1
CDR3nt: TGTGCCAGCAGCCATCGTGACAGGGCGATCAACGAGCAGTACTTC
CDR3aa: CASSHRDRAINEQYF

abundance: NA
j_gene: TRBJ2-7
v_gene: TRBV7-8
d_gene: TRBD1
CDR3nt: TGTGCCAGCAGCTTGTTTCCCCAGGGGGCGGGCGAGCAGTACTTC
CDR3aa: CASSLFPQGAGEQYF

abundance: NA
j_gene: TRBJ2-2
v_gene: TRBV5-1
d_gene: TRBD1
CDR3nt: TGCGCCAGCAGCTTGGCGGGACAGGGCACCGGGGAGCTGTTTTTT
CDR3aa: CASSLAGQGTGELFF

abundance: NA
j_gene: TRBJ1-1
v_gene: TRBV19
d_gene: NA
CDR3nt: TGTGCCAGTAGTTCTCCGGCGGAACTGAACACTGAAGCTTTCTTT
CDR3aa: CASSSPAELNTEAFF

abundance: NA
j_gene: TRBJ2-3
v_gene: TRBV5-1
d_gene: NA
CDR3nt: TGCGCCAGCAGCTTGCGGACCGCAGATACGCAGTATTTT
CDR3aa: CASSLRTADTQYF

abundance: once
j_gene: TRBJ2-2
v_gene: TRBV19
d_gene: TRBD1
CDR3nt: TGTGCCAGTAGTATGGGGGGACAGGGCACCTGGGAGCTGTTTTTT
CDR3aa: CASSMGGQGTWELFF